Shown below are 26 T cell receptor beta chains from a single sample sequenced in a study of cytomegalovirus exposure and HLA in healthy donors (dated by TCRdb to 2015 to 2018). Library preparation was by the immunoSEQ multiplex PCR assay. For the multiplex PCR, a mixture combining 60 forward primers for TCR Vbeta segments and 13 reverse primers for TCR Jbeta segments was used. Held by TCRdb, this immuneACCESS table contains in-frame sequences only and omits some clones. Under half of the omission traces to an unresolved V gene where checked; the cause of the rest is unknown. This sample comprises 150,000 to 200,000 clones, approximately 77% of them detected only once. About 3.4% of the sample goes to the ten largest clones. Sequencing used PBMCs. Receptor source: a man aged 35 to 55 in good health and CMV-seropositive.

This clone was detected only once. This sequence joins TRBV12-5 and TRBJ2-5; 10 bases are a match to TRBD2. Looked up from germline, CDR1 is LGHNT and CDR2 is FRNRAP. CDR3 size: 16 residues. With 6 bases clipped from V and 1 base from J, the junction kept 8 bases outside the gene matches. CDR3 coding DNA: TGTGCTAGTGGGTGGGGGGCTAGCGGGAGCCAAGAGACCCAGTACTTC. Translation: CASGWGASGSQETQYF.

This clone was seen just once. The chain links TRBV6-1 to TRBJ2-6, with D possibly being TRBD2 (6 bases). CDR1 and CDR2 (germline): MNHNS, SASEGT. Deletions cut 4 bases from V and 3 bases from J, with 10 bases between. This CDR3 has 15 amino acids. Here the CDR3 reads CASSAGGFGANVLTF. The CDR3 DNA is TGTGCCAGCAGTGCTGGAGGGTTTGGGGCCAACGTCCTGACTTTC.

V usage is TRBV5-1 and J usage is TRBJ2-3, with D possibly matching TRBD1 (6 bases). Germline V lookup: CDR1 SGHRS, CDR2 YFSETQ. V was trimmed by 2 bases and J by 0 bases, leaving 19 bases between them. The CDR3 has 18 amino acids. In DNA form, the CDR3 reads TGCGCCAGCAGCTTCACCACCAGGGGACGTGTAAGCACAGATACGCAGTATTTT. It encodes CASSFTTRGRVSTDTQYF. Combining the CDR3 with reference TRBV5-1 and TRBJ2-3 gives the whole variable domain KAGVTQTPRYLIKTRGQQVTLSCSPISGHRSVSWYQQTPGQGLQFLFEYFSETQRNKGNFPGRFSGRQFSNSRSEMNVSTLELGDSALYLCASSFTTRGRVSTDTQYFGPGTRLTVL.

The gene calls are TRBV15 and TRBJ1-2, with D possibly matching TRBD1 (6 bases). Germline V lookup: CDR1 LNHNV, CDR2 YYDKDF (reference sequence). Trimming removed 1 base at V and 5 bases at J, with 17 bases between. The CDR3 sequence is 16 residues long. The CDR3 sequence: CATSRVPDRWLYGYTF. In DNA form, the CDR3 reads TGTGCCACCAGCAGAGTTCCTGACAGGTGGCTTTATGGCTACACCTTC.

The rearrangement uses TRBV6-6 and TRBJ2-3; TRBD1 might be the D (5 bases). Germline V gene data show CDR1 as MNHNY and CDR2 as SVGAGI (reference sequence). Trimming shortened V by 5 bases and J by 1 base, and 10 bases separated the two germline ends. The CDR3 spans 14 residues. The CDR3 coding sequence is TGTGCCAGCAGTCGGACATCTGGCACAGATACGCAGTATTTT. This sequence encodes CASSRTSGTDTQYF.

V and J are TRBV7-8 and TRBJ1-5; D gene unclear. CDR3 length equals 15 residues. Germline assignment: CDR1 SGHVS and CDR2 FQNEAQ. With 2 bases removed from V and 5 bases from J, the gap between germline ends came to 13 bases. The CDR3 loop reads CASSLMRSGDQPQHF. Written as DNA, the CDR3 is TGTGCCAGCAGCTTAATGCGGTCCGGGGATCAGCCCCAGCATTTT.

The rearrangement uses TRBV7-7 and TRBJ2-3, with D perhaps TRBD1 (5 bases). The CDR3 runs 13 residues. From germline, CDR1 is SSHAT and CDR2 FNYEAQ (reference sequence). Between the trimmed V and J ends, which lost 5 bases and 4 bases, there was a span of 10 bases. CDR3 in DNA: TGTGCCAGCAGCGCCCGACAGTCAGATACGCAGTATTTT. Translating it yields CASSARQSDTQYF.

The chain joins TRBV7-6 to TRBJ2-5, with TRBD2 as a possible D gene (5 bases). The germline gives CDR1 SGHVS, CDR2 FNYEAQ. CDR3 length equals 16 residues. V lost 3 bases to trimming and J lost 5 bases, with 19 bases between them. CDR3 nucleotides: TGTGCCAGCAGCTTCTCGGGGTCCCGGCCGTGGGAGACCCAGTACTTC. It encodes CASSFSGSRPWETQYF.

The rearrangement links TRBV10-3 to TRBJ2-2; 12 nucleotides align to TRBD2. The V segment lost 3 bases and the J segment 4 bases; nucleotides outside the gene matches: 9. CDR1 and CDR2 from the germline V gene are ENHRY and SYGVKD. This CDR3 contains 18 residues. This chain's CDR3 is CAISDMAGLAGTTGELFF. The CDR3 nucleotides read TGTGCCATCAGTGACATGGCGGGACTAGCGGGTACCACCGGGGAGCTGTTTTTT.

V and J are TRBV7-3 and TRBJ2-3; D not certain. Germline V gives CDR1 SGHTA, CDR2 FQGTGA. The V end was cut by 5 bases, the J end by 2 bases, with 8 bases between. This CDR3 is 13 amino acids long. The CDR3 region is CASSAVTTDTQYF. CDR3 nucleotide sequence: TGTGCCAGCAGCGCAGTTACCACAGATACGCAGTATTTT.

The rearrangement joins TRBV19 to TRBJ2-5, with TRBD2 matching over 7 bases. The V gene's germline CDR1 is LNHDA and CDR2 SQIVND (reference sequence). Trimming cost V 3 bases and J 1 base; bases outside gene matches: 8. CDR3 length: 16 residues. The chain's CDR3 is CASSIGSSGSQETQYF. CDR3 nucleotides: TGTGCCAGTAGTATTGGTAGTAGCGGGTCCCAAGAGACCCAGTACTTC. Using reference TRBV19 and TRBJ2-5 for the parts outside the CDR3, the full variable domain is DGGITQSPKYLFRKEGQNVTLSCEQNLNHDAMYWYRQDPGQGLRLIYYSQIVNDFQKGDIAEGYSVSREKKESFPLTVTSAQKNPTAFYLCASSIGSSGSQETQYFGPGTRLLVL.

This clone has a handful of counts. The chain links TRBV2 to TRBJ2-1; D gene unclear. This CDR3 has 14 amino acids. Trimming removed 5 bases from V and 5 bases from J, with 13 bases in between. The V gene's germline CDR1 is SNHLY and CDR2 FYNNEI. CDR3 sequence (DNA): TGTGCCAGCAGTTCCCCCAGAAACCACAATGAGCAGTTCTTC. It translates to CASSSPRNHNEQFF.

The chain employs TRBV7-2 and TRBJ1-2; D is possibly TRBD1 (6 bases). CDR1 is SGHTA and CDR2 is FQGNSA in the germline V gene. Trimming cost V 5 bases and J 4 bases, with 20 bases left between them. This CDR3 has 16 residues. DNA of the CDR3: TGTGCCAGCAGCCCTAGAGGACAGCTGACGCGCTATGGCTACACCTTC. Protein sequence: CASSPRGQLTRYGYTF.

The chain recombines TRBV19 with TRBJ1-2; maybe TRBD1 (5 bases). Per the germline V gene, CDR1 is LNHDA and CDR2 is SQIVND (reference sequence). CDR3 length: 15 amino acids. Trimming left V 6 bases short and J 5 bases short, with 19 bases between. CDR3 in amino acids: CASSPAGQDRYGYTF. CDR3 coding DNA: TGTGCCAGTAGCCCGGCGGGGCAGGACCGGTATGGCTACACCTTC.

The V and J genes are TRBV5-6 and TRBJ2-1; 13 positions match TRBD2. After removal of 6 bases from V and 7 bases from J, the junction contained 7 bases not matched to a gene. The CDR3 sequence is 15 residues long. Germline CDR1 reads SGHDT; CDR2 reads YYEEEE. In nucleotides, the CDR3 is TGTGCCAGCAACAAACCGGGACTAGCGGGAAATGAGCAGTTCTTC. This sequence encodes CASNKPGLAGNEQFF.

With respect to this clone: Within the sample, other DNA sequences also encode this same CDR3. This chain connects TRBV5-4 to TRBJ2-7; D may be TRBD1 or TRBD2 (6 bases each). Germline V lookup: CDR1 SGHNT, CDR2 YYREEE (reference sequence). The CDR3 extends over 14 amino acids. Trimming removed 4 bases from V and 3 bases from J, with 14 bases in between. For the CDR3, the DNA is TGTGCCAGCAGCCTGGAGGGGGAATACTACGAGCAGTACTTC. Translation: CASSLEGEYYEQYF.

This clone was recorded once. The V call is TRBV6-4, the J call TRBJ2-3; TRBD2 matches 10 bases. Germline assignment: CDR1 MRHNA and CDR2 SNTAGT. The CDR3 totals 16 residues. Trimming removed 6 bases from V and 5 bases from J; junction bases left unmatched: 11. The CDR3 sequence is CASSRTSGEGGDTQYF. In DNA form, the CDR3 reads TGTGCCAGCAGCCGGACTAGCGGCGAGGGGGGAGATACGCAGTATTTT.

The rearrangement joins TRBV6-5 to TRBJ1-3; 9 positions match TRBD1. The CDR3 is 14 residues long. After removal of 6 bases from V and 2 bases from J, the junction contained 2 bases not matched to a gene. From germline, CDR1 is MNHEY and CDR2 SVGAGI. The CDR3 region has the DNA TGTGCCAGCAGCCGGGACAGGGCTGGAAACACCATATATTTT. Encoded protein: CASSRDRAGNTIYF.

The CDR3 sequence is CASSNTGEETQYF. The DNA of the CDR3 is TGTGCCAGCAGCAATACAGGGGAAGAGACCCAGTACTTC. This chain joins TRBV5-4 and TRBJ2-5; 7 bases fit TRBD1. The CDR3 has 13 residues. The germline V gene encodes CDR1 SGHNT and CDR2 YYREEE (reference sequence). Trimming at V came to 4 bases and at J to 3 bases, leaving 3 bases not matched to a gene.

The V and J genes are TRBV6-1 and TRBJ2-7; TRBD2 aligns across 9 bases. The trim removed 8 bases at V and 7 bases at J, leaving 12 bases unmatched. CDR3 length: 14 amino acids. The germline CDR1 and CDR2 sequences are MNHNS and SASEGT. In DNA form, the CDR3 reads TGTGCCAGCCGTCCTAGCGGGACATTCCGGGAGCAGTACTTC. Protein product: CASRPSGTFREQYF.

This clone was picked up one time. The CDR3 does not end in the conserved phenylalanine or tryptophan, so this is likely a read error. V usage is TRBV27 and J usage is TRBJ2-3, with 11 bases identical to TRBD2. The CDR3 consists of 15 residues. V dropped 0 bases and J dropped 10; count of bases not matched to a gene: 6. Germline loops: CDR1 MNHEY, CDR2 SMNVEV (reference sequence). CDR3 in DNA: TGTGCCAGCAGTTTATCGACTAGCGGGGCCGGTGCGCAGTATTCT. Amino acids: CASSLSTSGAGAQYS.

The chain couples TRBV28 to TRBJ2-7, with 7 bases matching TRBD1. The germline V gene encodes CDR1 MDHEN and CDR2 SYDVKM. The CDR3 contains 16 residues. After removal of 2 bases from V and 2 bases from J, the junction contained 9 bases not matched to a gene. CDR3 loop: CASSLTDRAKAYEQYF. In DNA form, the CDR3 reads TGTGCCAGCAGTTTAACCGACAGGGCCAAAGCCTACGAGCAGTACTTC.

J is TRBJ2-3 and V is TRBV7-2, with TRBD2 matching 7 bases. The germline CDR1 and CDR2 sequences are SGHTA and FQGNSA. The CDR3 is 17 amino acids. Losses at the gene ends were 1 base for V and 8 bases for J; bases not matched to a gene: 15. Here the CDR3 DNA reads TGTGCCAGCAGCTTAGACCGGGCTAGCGGCCACCGGGGTACGCAGTATTTT. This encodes CASSLDRASGHRGTQYF.

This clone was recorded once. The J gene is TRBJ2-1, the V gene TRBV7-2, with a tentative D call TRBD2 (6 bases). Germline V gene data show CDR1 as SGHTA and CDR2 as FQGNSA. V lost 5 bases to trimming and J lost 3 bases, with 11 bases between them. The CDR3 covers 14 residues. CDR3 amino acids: CASSPRLGYNEQFF. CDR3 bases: TGTGCCAGCAGCCCCCGACTAGGCTACAATGAGCAGTTCTTC.

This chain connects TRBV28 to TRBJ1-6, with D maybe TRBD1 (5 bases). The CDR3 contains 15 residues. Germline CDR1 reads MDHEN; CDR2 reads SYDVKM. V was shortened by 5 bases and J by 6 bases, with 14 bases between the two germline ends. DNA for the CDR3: TGTGCCAGCAGTGGGGGGGGAGGAGGTAATTCACCCCTCCACTTT. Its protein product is CASSGGGGGNSPLHF.

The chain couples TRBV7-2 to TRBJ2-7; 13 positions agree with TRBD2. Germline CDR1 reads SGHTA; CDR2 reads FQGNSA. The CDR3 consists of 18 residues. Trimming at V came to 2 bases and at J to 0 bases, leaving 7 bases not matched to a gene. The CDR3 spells CASSLMRTSGGSSYEQYF. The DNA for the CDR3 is TGTGCCAGCAGCTTAATGAGGACTAGCGGGGGAAGCTCCTACGAGCAGTACTTC.